The rows below give T cell receptor beta chains drawn from one sample of a study of blood T cell repertoires in COVID-19. This table comes from immunoSEQ multiplex PCR, and its TCRdb copy is limited to in-frame clones, with some not included. The sample lists roughly 60,000 clones; about 77% were seen once. Sequencing was carried out using peripheral blood. The receptors originated from a human donor in a cohort sampled during active COVID-19. CDR3s include the opening cysteine and the closing phenylalanine or tryptophan. Size is stated for part of the rows, as once, few or many counts, or as a class when the clone is expanded.

cdr3_aa: CASSQVGGSGTEAFF
v_call: TRBV3-1/TRBV3-2
clone_size: NA
j_call: TRBJ1-1

cdr3_aa: CASSLWAAQETQYF
v_call: TRBV27
clone_size: NA
j_call: TRBJ2-5

cdr3_aa: CASSGGLAEVGEQYF
v_call: TRBV5-1
clone_size: NA
j_call: TRBJ2-7

cdr3_aa: CASKGRRRATGELFF
v_call: TRBV28
clone_size: NA
j_call: TRBJ2-2

cdr3_aa: CASSQRHSYEQYF
v_call: TRBV4-3
clone_size: NA
j_call: TRBJ2-7

cdr3_aa: CASSLVGEGYEQYF
v_call: TRBV28
clone_size: NA
j_call: TRBJ2-7

cdr3_aa: CASSVGKGHYYGYTF
v_call: TRBV9
clone_size: NA
j_call: TRBJ1-2

cdr3_aa: CASSWTRQGAVTQYF
v_call: TRBV5-6
clone_size: NA
j_call: TRBJ2-5

cdr3_aa: CASSPGLGDTDTQYF
v_call: TRBV7-7
clone_size: NA
j_call: TRBJ2-3

cdr3_aa: CASSRLAGGPSIQYF
v_call: TRBV19
clone_size: NA
j_call: TRBJ2-4

cdr3_aa: CASSSGGGEGEQYF
v_call: TRBV7-3
clone_size: NA
j_call: TRBJ2-7

cdr3_aa: CASGLVEQHQHF
v_call: TRBV12-5
clone_size: NA
j_call: TRBJ2-7

cdr3_aa: CASSHGQRRNTEAFF
v_call: TRBV3-1/TRBV3-2
clone_size: NA
j_call: TRBJ1-1

cdr3_aa: CASSPRPRGDNEQFF
v_call: TRBV7-3
clone_size: once
j_call: TRBJ2-1

cdr3_aa: CASSERQFNEQFF
v_call: TRBV2
clone_size: once
j_call: TRBJ2-1

cdr3_aa: CATSRGRYGNSPLHF
v_call: TRBV15
clone_size: once
j_call: TRBJ1-6

cdr3_aa: CATSRGGLGWAVDGYTF
v_call: TRBV15
clone_size: NA
j_call: TRBJ1-2

cdr3_aa: CASSAFYGEQFF
v_call: TRBV19
clone_size: NA
j_call: TRBJ2-1

cdr3_aa: CASSIVGVNQPQHF
v_call: TRBV19
clone_size: NA
j_call: TRBJ1-5

cdr3_aa: CASSADRNQETQYF
v_call: TRBV2
clone_size: NA
j_call: TRBJ2-5

cdr3_aa: CASSPLGGSTEAFF
v_call: TRBV2
clone_size: NA
j_call: TRBJ1-1

cdr3_aa: CASSYQPAGVETQYF
v_call: TRBV6-5
clone_size: NA
j_call: TRBJ2-5

cdr3_aa: CASSQGGTDEKLFF
v_call: TRBV4-3
clone_size: NA
j_call: TRBJ1-4

cdr3_aa: CASSFQGFDYGYTF
v_call: TRBV7-2
clone_size: NA
j_call: TRBJ1-2

cdr3_aa: CATSREGTVIIQPQHF
v_call: TRBV15
clone_size: NA
j_call: TRBJ1-5

cdr3_aa: CANGNSDTGELFF
v_call: TRBV12-3/TRBV12-4
clone_size: once
j_call: TRBJ2-2

cdr3_aa: CASSRDRGRVTEAFF
v_call: TRBV28
clone_size: NA
j_call: TRBJ1-1

cdr3_aa: CASSQDLNTEKLFF
v_call: TRBV3-1/TRBV3-2
clone_size: few
j_call: TRBJ1-4

cdr3_aa: CASSRLGSPANTGELFF
v_call: TRBV5-6
clone_size: NA
j_call: TRBJ2-2

cdr3_aa: CSATGQANTEAFF
v_call: TRBV29-1
clone_size: NA
j_call: TRBJ1-1

cdr3_aa: CASSESGYASGGAAHSTDTQYF
v_call: TRBV10-1
clone_size: NA
j_call: TRBJ2-3

cdr3_aa: CASGLRLEQFF
v_call: TRBV4-1
clone_size: NA
j_call: TRBJ2-1

cdr3_aa: CASYLGRGIVDTEAFF
v_call: TRBV7-8
clone_size: NA
j_call: TRBJ1-1

cdr3_aa: CASSPSPWGEDYEQYF
v_call: TRBV5-1
clone_size: NA
j_call: TRBJ2-7

cdr3_aa: CASRGTGSYEQYF
v_call: TRBV6-5
clone_size: NA
j_call: TRBJ2-7

cdr3_aa: CASRVPEHYEQYF
v_call: TRBV5-8
clone_size: NA
j_call: TRBJ2-7

cdr3_aa: CASSQPLSEGWGTGELFF
v_call: TRBV4-2
clone_size: NA
j_call: TRBJ2-2

cdr3_aa: CASLGLAGPGELFF
v_call: TRBV3-1/TRBV3-2
clone_size: once
j_call: TRBJ2-2

cdr3_aa: CATRRQAYEQYF
v_call: TRBV28
clone_size: NA
j_call: TRBJ2-7

cdr3_aa: CASSLDSRGNTGELFF
v_call: TRBV11-3
clone_size: few
j_call: TRBJ2-2

cdr3_aa: CAWSVPGVSSNQPQHF
v_call: TRBV30
clone_size: once
j_call: TRBJ1-5

cdr3_aa: CASSRTGNPDQPQHF
v_call: TRBV5-5
clone_size: NA
j_call: TRBJ1-5

cdr3_aa: CASSLWDTGRTDTQYF
v_call: TRBV5-1
clone_size: NA
j_call: TRBJ2-3

cdr3_aa: CASSQDTGPANYGYTF
v_call: TRBV3-1/TRBV3-2
clone_size: NA
j_call: TRBJ1-2

cdr3_aa: CASSPDRVQPQHF
v_call: TRBV12-3/TRBV12-4
clone_size: NA
j_call: TRBJ1-5

cdr3_aa: CASSQRAGLTDTQYF
v_call: TRBV3-1/TRBV3-2
clone_size: NA
j_call: TRBJ2-3

cdr3_aa: CASSQSTGANQPQHF
v_call: TRBV3-1/TRBV3-2
clone_size: few
j_call: TRBJ1-5

cdr3_aa: CASGWGGGTQYF
v_call: TRBV19
clone_size: once
j_call: TRBJ2-5

cdr3_aa: CASIVAGADTQYF
v_call: TRBV7-9
clone_size: NA
j_call: TRBJ2-3